This TCR beta chain was retrieved from a study of memory CD4+ T cells and cytomegalovirus serostatus. In the original processing: After removing out-of-frame reads, around 2,100,000 distinct TCRbeta sequences remained. Measured with immunoSEQ multiplex PCR; TCRdb has only the in-frame clones, and not every one. The D gene and trimming were derived from the DNA, and the V and J assignments and clone size from that table. The sample has 45,000 to 70,000 clones; more than 65% are singletons. The sort gate was single viable CD3+CD4+CD8-CD45RO+ cells for memory CD4+ T cells. CMV serostatus came from serum IgG against pp150, pp28, p38, p52. With 3 bases removed from V and 2 bases from J, the gap between germline ends came to 5 bases. This CDR3 region has 12 residues. Per the germline V gene, CDR1 is SEHNR and CDR2 is FQNEAQ (reference sequence).

The chain combines TRBV7-9 with TRBJ2-7, with D maybe TRBD2 (5 bases). The sample was memory CD4+ T cells from blood. This TCR was sampled from an adult in good health and CMV-seronegative. Some clones in this sample may be carry-over from other donors' samples. The CDR3 DNA follows: TGTGCCAGCAGCTTCGGGACCTACGAGCAGTACTTC. Translated, it gives CASSFGTYEQYF.